The 5 T cell receptor beta chains reported below all come from one sample, sequenced in a study of PD-1 blockade in classical Hodgkin lymphoma. TCRdb's table, derived via immunoSEQ multiplex PCR, lists solely in-frame clones and lacks some. Of around 90,000 clones in the sample, approximately 78% were seen once. Indicated time point: cycle 4 day 1 (C4D1), after more than five weeks of nivolumab. Following autologous stem cell transplantation, relapse occurred in every patient, and exposure to brentuximab vedotin varied. The sample here was peripheral blood mononuclear cells (PBMCs), taken before the fourth cycle of nivolumab. Receptor source: a human donor with classical Hodgkin lymphoma.

CDR3 in amino acids: CASSIFFGLADASYEQYF. The CDR3 DNA follows: TGTGCCAGTAGTATATTCTTCGGACTAGCGGACGCCTCCTACGAGCAGTACTTC. The V and J genes are TRBV19 and TRBJ2-7, with 10 bases aligning to TRBD2. V shed 2 bases and J 0 bases; nucleotides not matched to a gene: 10. This CDR3 has 18 residues. Germline CDR1 reads LNHDA; CDR2 reads SQIVND (reference sequence).

The chain links TRBV9 to TRBJ1-1; D unresolved. This CDR3 region has 15 residues. The germline V gene has CDR1 SGDLS and CDR2 YYNGEE. V lost 0 bases and J 4 bases, leaving 13 bases between the germline ends. This CDR3 reads CASSVAERVGTEAFF. CDR3 sequence (DNA): TGTGCCAGCAGCGTAGCGGAGAGGGTGGGCACTGAAGCTTTCTTT.

In regard to this clone: The junction shows a germline mismatch at one end, possibly a read error. V gene TRBV7-7 combines with J gene TRBJ1-1; D might be TRBD1 (6 bases). Germline CDR1 SSHAT, CDR2 FNYEAQ (reference sequence). The CDR3 loop spans 13 amino acids. The CDR3 DNA sequence: TGTGCTAGCAGCTCGGCCCAGGGGACTGAAGCTTTCTTT. Translated: CASSSAQGTEAFF.

Only one count was recorded for this clone. The chain recombines TRBV10-1 with TRBJ2-1; D is possibly TRBD1 or TRBD2 (5 bases each). This CDR3 has 16 residues. CDR1 is WNHNN, CDR2 SYGVQD, per germline (reference sequence). Trimming stripped 3 bases from V and 4 bases from J, with 16 bases between. The CDR3 DNA reads as TGCGCCAGCAGTGACCCGACCGGGACCCAGTACAATGAGCAGTTCTTC. It yields the protein CASSDPTGTQYNEQFF.

The CDR3 is CASSYGRGGYEQYF. DNA of the CDR3: TGTGCCAGCAGTTACGGTCGGGGTGGCTACGAGCAGTACTTC. This chain connects TRBV6-5 to TRBJ2-7; D is perhaps TRBD2 (5 bases). V was trimmed by 2 bases and J by 3 bases, leaving 11 bases between them. In germline, CDR1 is MNHEY, CDR2 SVGAGI. This CDR3 is 14 amino acids long.